This T cell receptor (beta chain) was obtained from a study of control samples from healthy donors and cancer patients (TCRdb year 2020). Library method: the immunoSEQ multiplex PCR assay. TCRdb took this table from immuneACCESS and kept in-frame rearrangements with V and J called. Such tables lack part of the clones; where checked against another copy, unresolved V genes explain under half of the gap, and the rest is unexplained. Present in this sample are approximately 170,000 clones, 92% of which were seen just once. The ten largest make up about 0.73% of the sample. V is reduced by 7 bases and J by 3 bases, leaving a spacing of 15 bases between them. Spanning cysteine to phenylalanine, the CDR3 consists of 14 amino acids. Only the CDR3 region is kept as DNA, spanning 42 bases read in frame from base 1. Reading the germline V gene gives CDR1 SGHAT and CDR2 FQNNGV. For this clone: Its recognized antigen is unknown. Base-call qualities are not available, and no considerably larger clone is one nucleotide away.

Recombination connected TRBV11-2 to TRBJ1-1; TRBD1 is perhaps the D gene, given 5 matching bases. Material: blood. The TCR sequence derives from a woman in her twenties or thirties in good health. The DNA is as follows: TGTGCCAGCACCCCGCGGGACTTCTACACTGAAGCTTTCTTT. Its protein is CASTPRDFYTEAFF.